One sample yielded the 6 T cell receptor beta chains listed below, sequenced in a study of blood T cell repertoires in COVID-19. Sequencing was performed with immunoSEQ multiplex PCR; in TCRdb, only in-frame clones are kept and a portion is missing. The table has more than 200,000 clones, 86% seen once. What was sequenced was peripheral blood. The receptors shown here come from a man aged 25 to 40 with active or convalescent COVID-19.

Many counts were recorded for this clone. J is TRBJ2-7 and V is TRBV6-1, with a tentative D call TRBD2 (6 bases). There are 14 residues in the CDR3. Germline V CDR1 and CDR2: MNHNS, SASEGT. Trimming shortened V by 3 bases and J by 7 bases, and 16 bases separated the two germline ends. The CDR3 DNA is TGTGCCAGCAGTGACACCGGGACTCCCCTAGAGCAGTACTTC. Translation: CASSDTGTPLEQYF.

The chain links TRBV20-1 to TRBJ1-1; unclear D gene. The CDR3 is 11 residues long. V was cut by 1 base and J by 8 bases, with 8 bases left in between. The V gene's germline CDR1 is DFQATT and CDR2 SNEGSKA (reference sequence). CDR3 in DNA: TGCAGTGCTAGAGGGCGGGTAGAAGCTTTCTTT. It codes for CSARGRVEAFF.

J is TRBJ2-2 and V is TRBV19, with 7 positions matching TRBD1. The CDR3 loop spans 14 amino acids. Germline CDR1 is LNHDA and CDR2 is SQIVND (reference sequence). Losses at the gene ends were 8 bases for V and 3 bases for J; bases not matched to a gene: 6. The CDR3, as DNA: TGTGCCAGTGAAGGGGGACAGTACACCGGGGAGCTGTTTTTT. Its translation is CASEGGQYTGELFF.

J is TRBJ2-3 and V is TRBV7-7; D gene unclear. The CDR3 sequence is 15 residues long. The V gene's germline CDR1 is SSHAT and CDR2 FNYEAQ (reference sequence). V lost 5 bases, J lost 0 bases, and 12 bases lay in between. CDR3 protein: CASSRDGASTDTQYF. CDR3 nucleotide sequence: TGTGCCAGCAGCAGAGACGGAGCTAGCACAGATACGCAGTATTTT.

The CDR3 DNA sequence: TGTGCCAGCAGCGGAGCTTCCGGGACTCTATCCTACAATGAGCAGTTCTTC. Its protein product is CASSGASGTLSYNEQFF. This chain uses TRBV7-2 with TRBJ2-1, with TRBD2 as a possible D gene (6 bases). V was trimmed by 5 bases and J by 1 base, leaving 18 bases between them. CDR1 and CDR2 from the germline V gene are SGHTA and FQGNSA. The CDR3 extends over 17 amino acids.

The chain couples TRBV7-9 to TRBJ2-1; 7 nucleotides match TRBD2. The CDR3 covers 14 residues. V shed 6 bases, J shed 7 bases, and the junction held 9 bases outside the gene matches. Germline V CDR1 and CDR2: SEHNR, FQNEAQ (reference sequence). The CDR3 nucleotides read TGTGCCAGCAGATTCGAGCGGGAATATAATGAGCAGTTCTTC. The encoded protein is CASRFEREYNEQFF.